A single T cell receptor (beta chain) is shown here with its context. The clone's antigen remains unknown. No base quality information exists; no much larger clone differs at one position. These data come from a study of T cells in Graves' hyperthyroidism and ophthalmopathy (dated by TCRdb to between 2017 and 2020). The study in broad terms: To identify TCR V-J signatures that set the groups apart, the researchers used a discovery cohort of 100 patients, made up of some 41 with Graves' ophthalmopathy and some 58 with stable Graves' hyperthyroidism. Prospective prediction of ophthalmopathy was tested in an independent validation cohort consisting of 18 hyperthyroidism patients and 15 to 17 patients who later progressed to ophthalmopathy. The approximately 100 discovery patients were divided at random into training and test sets in a 7:3 ratio. Thyroid tissue and blood T-cell repertoires from roughly six Graves' hyperthyroidism patients were also compared in the study. Once sampling was done, hyperthyroidism patients were given methimazole at a starting dose of 30 mg daily, whereas ophthalmopathy patients were given high-dose intravenous methylprednisolone. The paper describes TCR Vbeta CDR3 sequencing of 135 peripheral blood samples, made up of around 41 ophthalmopathy patients, 70 to 75 hyperthyroidism patients and 17 progressor patients.

The investigation overall reported the following: Most expanded thyroid clonotypes (frequency above 0.001) were also found in blood, which suggests that blood repertoires may mirror thyroid immune responses. A model built on a 13 V-J signature distinguished ophthalmopathy from stable hyperthyroidism, reaching 87.88% sensitivity and about 81% specificity in cross-validation and 80%/75% in testing. No statistical method was used to set the sample size in advance, and investigators knew the group allocation. In validation, the model predicted progression to ophthalmopathy a median of about 6.5 months before onset, with approximately 71% sensitivity and roughly 72% specificity.

The V end gives up 4 bases and the J end 12 bases, leaving 10 bases in the junction not matched to a gene. CDR1 and CDR2 (SEHNR, FQNEAQ) derive from the germline V gene (reference sequence). The CDR3 numbers 14 residues from cysteine through phenylalanine. CDR3 DNA only is kept here, 42 bases in frame from base 1. Graves' hyperthyroidism was defined as stable when no progression to ophthalmopathy occurred over 18 months of follow-up. Hyperthyroidism patients were newly diagnosed, had a disease duration of under 2 months, and were aged 18 to 65 years. The study excluded patients with uncontrolled infections, other autoimmune diseases, pregnancy or lactation. Clinical symptoms, serum thyroxine and TRAb, thyroid ultrasound, and orbital computed tomography formed the basis for the diagnoses. Trizol reagent was used to extract total RNA, and RNA quality was then checked on an Agilent 2100 Bioanalyzer.

The TCR beta CDR3 regions were amplified from RNA transcripts. A first-round RT-PCR of the TCR CDR3 used the HTBI primer set with the Qiagen OneStep RT-PCR kit. Libraries were constructed in a second round of multiplex PCR, after which size selection and purification were performed. The libraries were sequenced on an Illumina HiSeq2000 using paired-end 100 bp reads. As for the authors' bioinformatics: Raw data were processed with SOAPnuke, discarding reads with adapters, uncalled bases, mean Phred below 15, or no exact constant-primer or identifier match. High-quality paired reads were merged using COPE v1.2.5, and each unique nucleotide sequence was defined as a clonotype. MiTCR v1.1 was used to align the clonotypes against IMGT TRBV, TRBD and TRBJ reference segments. The analysis was restricted to V-J combinations with a frequency above 0.0001, which together covered about 99% of the repertoires. A TCS score was defined as the ratio between F50 (clonal expansion) and ExV (chaos), using BLOSUM62-based TCRdist between CDR3 peptides within each V-J. Welch's t-statistics and random forest reduced fewer than 600 V-J features to 13, which were used in a naive Bayes classifier (R e1071). Using fastp trimming at Q25 and MiXCR clonotype assembly, TCRdb reanalyzed the public sequencing data and kept in-frame beta chains. Identical CDR3 protein sequences are pooled into one entry, listed with their most common genes and DNA. Clone size and V and J calls follow TCRdb, not the original study. This sample gives hundreds of thousands of distinct CDR3 sequences in total; about 43% of them show up just once. About 8.2% of the sample lies in the top ten.

This receptor chain uses TRBV7-9 and TRBJ1-1, and TRBD1 matches 11 of the central bases. The specimen sequenced was peripheral blood or thyroid tissue (not recorded which). The receptor was derived from a woman under 30 with Graves' hyperthyroidism. Donor details come from another sample of the same person, matched by shared clones. The base sequence is TGTGCCAGCAGCTCGAGTCGGGACAGGGGGACGACTTTCTTT. It encodes CASSSSRDRGTTFF. The entire variable domain, with the stretches around the CDR3 drawn from the reference TRBV7-9 and TRBJ1-1 proteins, is DTGVSQNPRHKITKRGQNVTFRCDPISEHNRLYWYRQTLGQGPEFLTYFQNEAQLEKSRLLSDRFSAERPKGSFSTLEIQRTEQGDSAMYLCASSSSRDRGTTFFGQGTRLTVV.